Each of the 9 T cell receptor beta chains below was sequenced from the same sample in a study of breast tumors, draining lymph nodes, adjacent tissues (dated by TCRdb to about 2016). Library preparation employed multiplex PCR. Instrument on record: Illumina HiSeq 2000. TCRdb reprocessing: public reads trimmed at Q25 with fastp, clones called with MiXCR, in-frame beta chains kept. Here each entry gathers all rows of one CDR3 protein and keeps the most common genes and DNA. In all, the sample holds 150,000 or so distinct CDR3 sequences, and roughly 35% of those were seen once. Of the sample, roughly 3.8% is held by the ten largest clones. Lymph node samples were obtained from the axillary draining lymph nodes of breast cancer patients. The sample was axillary lymph node tissue. The receptors originated from a female donor with breast cancer. Some clones in this sample may be carry-over from other donors' samples.

V and J are TRBV20-1 and TRBJ1-6, with 7 bases that match TRBD1. The ends lost 0 bases at V and 7 bases at J; junction bases unmatched: 24. Germline lookup yields CDR1 DFQATT and CDR2 SNEGSKA (reference sequence). This CDR3 contains 21 residues. The chain's CDR3 is CSARDPQGLIARDSRNSPLHF. In nucleotides, the CDR3 is TGCAGTGCTAGAGACCCCCAAGGCCTCATAGCCCGGGACAGTCGCAATTCACCCCTCCACTTT.

V and J are TRBV29-1 and TRBJ1-4; tentative D call: TRBD1 (5 bases). V lost 2 bases and J lost 7, with 11 bases in between. CDR3 length equals 13 residues. From germline, CDR1 is SQVTM and CDR2 ANQGSEA. In DNA form, the CDR3 reads TGCAGCGTTGAACAGGGTAAGGGTGAAAAACTGTTTTTT. This codes for CSVEQGKGEKLFF. The full variable domain, completed using reference TRBV29-1 and TRBJ1-4, is SAVISQKPSRDICQRGTSLTIQCQVDSQVTMMFWYRQQPGQSLTLIATANQGSEATYESGFVIDKFPISRPNLTFSTLTVSNMSPEDSSIYLCSVEQGKGEKLFFGSGTQLSVL.

As concerns this clonotype: The conserved final phenylalanine or tryptophan is absent from the CDR3, which likely points to a read error. V gene TRBV19 combines with J gene TRBJ2-1, with D possibly being TRBD1 (5 bases). This CDR3 comprises 16 residues. Germline values: CDR1 LNHDA, CDR2 SQIVND (reference sequence). Trimming cost V 3 bases and J 8 bases, with 20 bases left between them. CDR3 bases: TGTGCCAGTAGTATCAAAGGGCCAGCGTTCAGGGATGAGCAGTTCTCC. Its protein product is CASSIKGPAFRDEQFS.

To note about this clonotype: Because the CDR3 is missing its conserved closing phenylalanine or tryptophan, this is likely a read error. The chain has TRBV7-3 and TRBJ1-2; 8 nucleotides line up with TRBD1. Losses at the gene ends were 9 bases for V and 7 bases for J; bases not matched to a gene: 13. Germline V CDR1 and CDR2: SGHTA, FQGTGA. The length of the CDR3 is 14 residues. Written as DNA, the CDR3 is TGTGCCAGTAGCCCTGGCAGGGGGCAAGGTGGCTACACCCTC. It specifies CASSPGRGQGGYTL.

This rearrangement joins TRBV5-6 to TRBJ2-2; 7 nucleotides align to TRBD2. V was pared by 2 bases and J by 5 bases, with 6 bases of the junction left unmatched. Germline V gene data show CDR1 as SGHDT and CDR2 as YYEEEE. The CDR3 length is 15 residues. CDR3 amino acids: CASSFMTAGTGELFF. The CDR3 DNA sequence: TGTGCCAGCAGCTTCATGACAGCGGGGACCGGGGAGCTGTTTTTT.

This clonotype was picked up many times. The junction shows a germline mismatch at one end, possibly a read error. V gene TRBV15 combines with J gene TRBJ2-7; 11 positions match TRBD1. The CDR3 contains 18 residues. Per germline, CDR1 LNHNV and CDR2 YYDKDF (reference sequence). This chain's CDR3 is CAISRDSYRDRGSYEQYF. CDR3 nucleotide sequence: TGTGCCATCAGCAGAGATTCCTACCGGGACAGGGGGAGCTACGAGCAGTACTTC.

A single count supports this clonotype. At one of its ends the junction is not consistent with the germline gene, which may arise from a read error. In DNA form, the CDR3 reads TGTGGCACCAGTGATGCCGGGGAATATAACTATGGCTACACCTTC. Its translation is CGTSDAGEYNYGYTF. The chain links TRBV24-1 to TRBJ1-2; D not resolved. This CDR3 spans 15 amino acids. In germline, CDR1 is KGHDR, CDR2 SFDVKD.

Points on this clonotype: One junction end disagrees with the germline gene, perhaps due to a read error. The J gene is TRBJ2-7, the V gene TRBV19; no firm D call. Germline V gene data show CDR1 as LNHDA and CDR2 as SQIVND (reference sequence). This CDR3 contains 15 residues. The CDR3 is CAGSIGGIPFYEQYF. The CDR3 region has the DNA TGTGCCGGTAGTATAGGTGGGATACCCTTCTACGAGCAGTACTTC. Full variable domain (remainder filled in from reference TRBV19 and TRBJ2-7): DGGITQSPKYLFRKEGQNVTLSCEQNLNHDAMYWYRQDPGQGLRLIYYSQIVNDFQKGDIAEGYSVSREKKESFPLTVTSAQKNPTAFYLCAGSIGGIPFYEQYFGPGTRLTVT.

V is TRBV12-3 or TRBV12-4 and J is TRBJ2-3, with 10 bases fitting TRBD2. The CDR3 contains 15 residues. Trimming removed 6 bases from V and 4 bases from J; junction bases left unmatched: 7. The CDR3 reads CASRLSGGGADTQYF. For the CDR3, the DNA is TGTGCCAGCAGACTCAGCGGGGGGGGTGCAGATACGCAGTATTTT.